This record looks at one T cell receptor beta chain sequence and its context. What it binds is not known. This record belongs to a study of human T cells and chemical hapten exposure. Overall study: Alopecia areata, totalis and universalis patients, mostly female, were included. The study, taken as a whole, reports: Expanded TCR sets contained significantly more large CDR3 similarity clusters than controls.

Germline lookup yields CDR1 SGHRS and CDR2 YFSETQ. V lost 0 bases, J lost 4 bases, and 16 bases lay in between. The CDR3 has 16 amino acids. Time point given: pre-sensitization, week 0. Treatment in this sample: therapeutic diphenylcyclopropenone sensitization with weekly scalp DPC. MiXCR, applied by TCRdb to the RACE reads, yields one record per CDR3 protein. The data hold 99,000 or so distinct CDR3 sequences, with 10% to 14% observed a single time. The receptor was isolated from a woman in her fifties or sixties with alopecia areata. Some clones in this sample may be carry-over from other donors' samples. The source was whole blood, collected in connection with sensitization to the hapten diphenylcyclopropenone (DPC). This chain joins TRBV5-1 and TRBJ2-5; a weak D match, TRBD2 (6 bases). CDR3 sequence reads: CASSLVFGGARETQYF. Written as DNA, the CDR3 is TGCGCCAGCAGCTTGGTTTTCGGCGGGGCGCGAGAGACCCAGTACTTC.